These 10 T cell receptor beta chains came from one sample sequenced in a study of shared clonotypes between healthy human individuals. Terminally differentiated effector memory CD45RA+ cells were excluded from the naive CD8 cells, which were CD45RO-negative and positively selected for CCR7. Here immunoSEQ multiplex PCR was the method, and the copy in TCRdb shows in-frame clones only, minus some. The sample shows just over 2,000,000 clones, over 85% of them seen only once. Sequenced: naive CD8+ T cells sorted from blood. Receptors were obtained from a man in his late teens or twenties in good health.

The V call is TRBV5-1, the J call TRBJ2-3, with D uncertain. V was cut by 4 bases and J by 0 bases, with 9 bases left in between. This CDR3 contains 14 residues. From germline, CDR1 is SGHRS and CDR2 YFSETQ. The CDR3 loop reads CASSPDGSTDTQYF. The CDR3, as DNA: TGCGCCAGCAGCCCGGACGGAAGCACAGATACGCAGTATTTT.

The genes are TRBV28 and TRBJ1-6; 7 nucleotides line up with TRBD1. The CDR3 length is 15 residues. The germline CDR1 and CDR2 sequences are MDHEN and SYDVKM. The junction had 8 bases not matched to a gene; V was cut back by 5 bases and J by 7 bases. CDR3 sequence: CASSPYRGGNSPLHF. CDR3 nucleotide sequence: TGTGCCAGCAGTCCCTACAGGGGAGGCAATTCACCCCTCCACTTT.

The chain links TRBV27 to TRBJ1-5; tentative D call: TRBD1 (5 bases). CDR1 is MNHEY and CDR2 is SMNVEV in the germline V gene (reference sequence). V lost 1 base to trimming and J lost 4 bases, with 11 bases between them. This CDR3 spans 15 amino acids. CDR3 DNA: TGTGCCAGCAGTTTATTGGGTGAGGGGAATCAGCCCCAGCATTTT. Its translation: CASSLLGEGNQPQHF.

The CDR3 is CASSFLVEAFF. Written as DNA, the CDR3 is TGTGCCAGCAGCTTCCTAGTGGAAGCTTTCTTT. The V and J genes are TRBV27 and TRBJ1-1; D uncertain. Germline CDR1 MNHEY, CDR2 SMNVEV (reference sequence). V gave up 6 bases and J gave up 8 bases, with 10 bases separating them. This CDR3 has 11 amino acids.

CDR3 in amino acids: CASSQDSPGDYEQYF. CDR3 in DNA: TGCGCCAGCAGCCAAGATTCCCCGGGAGATTACGAGCAGTACTTC. The chain uses TRBV4-3 and TRBJ2-7, with D possibly matching TRBD2 (6 bases). Germline CDR1 reads LGHNA; CDR2 reads YSLEER. This CDR3 is built from 15 residues. V lost 0 bases to trimming and J lost 4 bases, with 13 bases between them.

The rearrangement links TRBV7-6 to TRBJ2-7; possible D gene TRBD2, 5 bases. The germline V and J ends were trimmed by 5 bases and 2 bases, with 16 bases remaining between them. CDR1 and CDR2 from the germline V gene are SGHVS and FNYEAQ. This CDR3 comprises 15 residues. The CDR3: CASSLGLGDTYEQYF. CDR3 in DNA: TGTGCCAGCAGCCTCGGCCTCGGGGATACCTACGAGCAGTACTTC.

The chain links TRBV6-5 to TRBJ2-3, with D possibly being TRBD1 or TRBD2 (5 bases each). The germline V gene encodes CDR1 MNHEY and CDR2 SVGAGI. CDR3 size: 15 residues. Trimming took off 4 bases at V and 0 bases at J, with 11 bases between the two ends. CDR3 in amino acids: CASSFRDPSTDTQYF. The CDR3 DNA reads as TGTGCCAGCAGTTTCCGGGACCCAAGCACAGATACGCAGTATTTT.

The chain is built from TRBV7-6 and TRBJ2-1, with a weak D call TRBD2 (6 bases). Germline lookup yields CDR1 SGHVS and CDR2 FNYEAQ. Trimming removed 5 bases from V and 6 bases from J, with 17 bases in between. This CDR3 is 15 amino acids long. DNA of the CDR3: TGTGCCAGCAGCCTAACCCCGACTAGTGGCAATGAGCAGTTCTTC. Translation gives CASSLTPTSGNEQFF.

The V gene is TRBV30, the J gene TRBJ1-6; weak D call: TRBD1 (5 bases). This CDR3 has 17 amino acids. Germline-derived CDR1 and CDR2 are GTSNPN and SVGIG (reference sequence). V lost 2 bases and J 7 bases, leaving 21 bases between the germline ends. The CDR3 region has the DNA TGTGCCTGGAGTCTTCGGGACGCAACTTGGACCAATTCACCCCTCCACTTT. It is translated as CAWSLRDATWTNSPLHF.

This clone showed up just a few times. The chain carries TRBV6-6 and TRBJ2-7, with 8 bases lining up with TRBD1. The CDR3 has 14 residues. With 5 bases clipped from V and 2 bases from J, the junction kept 5 bases outside the gene matches. Germline V gene data show CDR1 as MNHNY and CDR2 as SVGAGI (reference sequence). Here the CDR3 reads CASSREQGAYEQYF. CDR3 DNA: TGTGCCAGCAGTAGAGAACAGGGGGCCTACGAGCAGTACTTC.